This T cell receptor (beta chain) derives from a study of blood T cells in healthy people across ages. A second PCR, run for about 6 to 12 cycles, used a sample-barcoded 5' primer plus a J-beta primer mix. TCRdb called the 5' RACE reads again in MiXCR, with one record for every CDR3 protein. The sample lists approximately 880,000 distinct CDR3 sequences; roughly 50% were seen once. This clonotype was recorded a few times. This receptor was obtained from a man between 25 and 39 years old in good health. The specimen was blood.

CDR3 in amino acids: CASSGDRELYEQYF. In DNA form, the CDR3 reads TGTGCCAGCAGTGGCGACAGGGAACTCTACGAGCAGTACTTC. V gene TRBV12-3 or TRBV12-4 combines with J gene TRBJ2-5; 7 positions agree with TRBD1. The closer fit of TRBJ2-7 to the DNA end suggests the J call may be wrong. This CDR3 has 14 residues.